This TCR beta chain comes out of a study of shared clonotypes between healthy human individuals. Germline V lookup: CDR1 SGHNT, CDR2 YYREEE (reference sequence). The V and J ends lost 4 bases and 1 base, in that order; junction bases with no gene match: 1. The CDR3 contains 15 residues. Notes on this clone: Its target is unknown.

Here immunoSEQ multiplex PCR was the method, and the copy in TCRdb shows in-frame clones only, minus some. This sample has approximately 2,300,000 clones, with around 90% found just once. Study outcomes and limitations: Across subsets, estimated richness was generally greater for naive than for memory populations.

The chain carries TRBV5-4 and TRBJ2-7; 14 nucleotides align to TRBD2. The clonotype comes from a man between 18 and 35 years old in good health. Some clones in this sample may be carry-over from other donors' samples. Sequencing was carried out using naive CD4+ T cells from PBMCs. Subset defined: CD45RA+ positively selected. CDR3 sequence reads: CASSGLAGGSYEQYF. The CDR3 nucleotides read TGTGCCAGCAGCGGACTAGCGGGAGGTTCCTACGAGCAGTACTTC.